One and the same sample provided the 16 T cell receptor beta chains below, sequenced in a study of graft-versus-host responses after intestinal transplantation. Antigens for these TCRs are unknown. Assay used: immunoSEQ multiplex PCR; TCRdb lists only in-frame clones, some missing. The table shows about 64,000 clones, with 90% occurring only once. This sample comprised unstimulated CD8+ T cells sorted from spleen or lymph node cells, obtained before transplant. Source of these receptors: a human donor who was the organ donor for an intestinal transplant.

The chain links TRBV5-6 to TRBJ1-2; 8 bases are a match to TRBD1. V was clipped by 0 bases and J by 6 bases; unmatched bases: 1. The CDR3 covers 13 residues. Germline CDR1 and CDR2: SGHDT and YYEEEE. CDR3 nucleotides: TGTGCCAGCAGCTTGGCAGGGGGCCATGGCTACACCTTC. Translating it yields CASSLAGGHGYTF.

The J gene is TRBJ2-7, the V gene TRBV2; TRBD2 matches at 10 bases. Germline trimming cut 6 bases from V and 5 bases from J; bases unmatched to any gene: 10. CDR1 is SNHLY and CDR2 is FYNNEI in the germline V gene. This CDR3 region has 15 residues. CDR3 DNA sequence: TGTGCCAGCAGCGAGGAGCGGGAGGGGATAAACGAGCAGTACTTC. Translated, it gives CASSEEREGINEQYF.

The chain joins TRBV9 to TRBJ2-7, with 11 bases aligning to TRBD1. Trimming cost V 7 bases and J 3 bases; bases outside gene matches: 6. The CDR3 is 14 residues long. Germline V lookup: CDR1 SGDLS, CDR2 YYNGEE. CDR3 in amino acids: CASGHGTGGYEQYF. The CDR3 DNA reads TGTGCCAGCGGCCACGGGACAGGGGGCTACGAGCAGTACTTC.

This chain connects TRBV28 to TRBJ1-5, with 8 bases lining up with TRBD1. The ends lost 4 bases at V and 6 bases at J; junction bases unmatched: 17. This CDR3 has 18 amino acids. Germline values: CDR1 MDHEN, CDR2 SYDVKM. The CDR3 is CASSSDRVVIIRVQPQHF. CDR3 coding DNA: TGTGCCAGCAGTTCGGACAGGGTAGTTATAATTCGTGTTCAGCCCCAGCATTTT.

This sequence joins TRBV19 and TRBJ2-1, with D possibly being TRBD2 (6 bases). Trimming took 6 bases from V and 9 from J, leaving 15 bases between them. The CDR3 length is 13 residues. Germline lookup yields CDR1 LNHDA and CDR2 SQIVND (reference sequence). The CDR3 here is CASSLPEGGEQFF. The DNA for the CDR3 is TGTGCCAGTAGCCTGCCCGAGGGAGGTGAGCAGTTCTTC.

The rearrangement links TRBV27 to TRBJ2-5; TRBD2 matches at 11 bases. This CDR3 has 17 residues. Germline V gene lookup returns CDR1 MNHEY and CDR2 SMNVEV (reference sequence). Losses at the gene ends were 6 bases for V and 5 bases for J; bases not matched to a gene: 14. CDR3 residues: CASSLVAGGPLRETQYF. The CDR3, as DNA: TGTGCCAGCAGCCTTGTAGCGGGAGGGCCTCTCAGGGAGACCCAGTACTTC.

This clone was seen a single time. This chain joins TRBV19 and TRBJ1-2; 8 nucleotides agree with TRBD1. Germline-derived CDR1 and CDR2 are LNHDA and SQIVND (reference sequence). The CDR3 runs 15 residues. Trimming cost V 5 bases and J 3 bases; bases outside gene matches: 8. CDR3 amino acids: CASSGQGGVYYGYTF. The CDR3, as DNA: TGTGCCAGTAGTGGACAGGGCGGAGTATACTATGGCTACACCTTC.

This chain connects TRBV6-6 to TRBJ1-1, with a possible D match to TRBD1 (5 bases). Germline loops: CDR1 MNHNY, CDR2 SVGAGI (reference sequence). V lost 4 bases to trimming and J lost 4 bases, with 7 bases between them. CDR3 length: 12 residues. The CDR3 region has the DNA TGTGCCAGCAGTTTCGGGGGCACTGAAGCTTTCTTT. Encoded protein: CASSFGGTEAFF.

The rearrangement joins TRBV4-3 to TRBJ1-1; D gene unclear. This CDR3 has 15 residues. Germline CDR1 and CDR2: LGHNA and YSLEER. V was trimmed by 0 bases and J by 1 base, leaving 9 bases between them. Written as DNA, the CDR3 is TGCGCCAGCAGCCAAGATCTTCGGGGGAACACTGAAGCTTTCTTT. Translated: CASSQDLRGNTEAFF.

The chain has TRBV19 and TRBJ2-1; D may be TRBD1 (6 bases). Germline CDR1 LNHDA, CDR2 SQIVND (reference sequence). This CDR3 contains 14 residues. The V and J ends lost 1 base and 5 bases respectively, with 9 bases between them. The CDR3 sequence is CASSIARGNNEQFF. The CDR3 coding sequence is TGTGCCAGTAGTATAGCGAGGGGGAACAATGAGCAGTTCTTC.

This chain joins TRBV27 and TRBJ2-1; D may be TRBD2 (6 bases). The CDR3 loop spans 12 amino acids. V lost 4 bases and J 10 bases, leaving 11 bases between the germline ends. Germline V CDR1 and CDR2: MNHEY, SMNVEV (reference sequence). The CDR3 DNA follows: TGTGCCAGCAGTTCGTTTCGGGGGGAGCAGTTCTTC. Its protein product is CASSSFRGEQFF.

The rearrangement uses TRBV27 and TRBJ2-3, with D possibly TRBD1 on 6 matching bases. The CDR3 spans 18 residues. Germline-derived CDR1 and CDR2 are MNHEY and SMNVEV (reference sequence). Trimming shortened V by 3 bases and J by 4 bases, and 23 bases separated the two germline ends. CDR3 DNA sequence: TGTGCCAGCAGTTTCAGAGTTCAGGGGCGGATTTCGGCAGATACGCAGTATTTT. This translates into CASSFRVQGRISADTQYF.

V and J are TRBV30 and TRBJ2-3; weak D call: TRBD2 (6 bases). The CDR3 extends over 15 amino acids. Germline CDR1 GTSNPN, CDR2 SVGIG (reference sequence). Trimming stripped 0 bases from V and 3 bases from J, with 13 bases between. The CDR3 DNA reads as TGTGCCTGGAGTGTGGTCCGGGAGTGGACAGATACGCAGTATTTT. Protein: CAWSVVREWTDTQYF.

This chain connects TRBV7-9 to TRBJ2-1, with TRBD2 matching 9 bases. In germline, CDR1 is SEHNR, CDR2 FQNEAQ (reference sequence). The CDR3 is 15 residues long. With 3 bases clipped from V and 4 bases from J, the junction kept 4 bases outside the gene matches. CDR3 DNA: TGTGCCAGCAGCTTTAGCGGGAGACCGTACAATGAGCAGTTCTTC. Encoded protein: CASSFSGRPYNEQFF.

This chain joins TRBV11-2 and TRBJ2-7; D is ambiguous. The CDR3 spans 13 residues. V dropped 5 bases and J dropped 5 bases, with 13 bases sitting between them. Germline CDR1 SGHAT, CDR2 FQNNGV. CDR3 in DNA: TGTGCCAGCAGCCATCTAGTCCGCCACGAGCAGTACTTC. This sequence encodes CASSHLVRHEQYF.

The chain carries TRBV4-1 and TRBJ1-1; 7 bases are shared with TRBD1. The CDR3 has 16 amino acids. V was pared by 0 bases and J by 5 bases, with 9 bases of the junction left unmatched. Germline CDR1 and CDR2: MGHRA and YSYEKL. The CDR3 DNA sequence: TGCGCCAGCAGCCAAGAACGAGGACAGGCCCGTACTGAAGCTTTCTTT. Its translation: CASSQERGQARTEAFF.